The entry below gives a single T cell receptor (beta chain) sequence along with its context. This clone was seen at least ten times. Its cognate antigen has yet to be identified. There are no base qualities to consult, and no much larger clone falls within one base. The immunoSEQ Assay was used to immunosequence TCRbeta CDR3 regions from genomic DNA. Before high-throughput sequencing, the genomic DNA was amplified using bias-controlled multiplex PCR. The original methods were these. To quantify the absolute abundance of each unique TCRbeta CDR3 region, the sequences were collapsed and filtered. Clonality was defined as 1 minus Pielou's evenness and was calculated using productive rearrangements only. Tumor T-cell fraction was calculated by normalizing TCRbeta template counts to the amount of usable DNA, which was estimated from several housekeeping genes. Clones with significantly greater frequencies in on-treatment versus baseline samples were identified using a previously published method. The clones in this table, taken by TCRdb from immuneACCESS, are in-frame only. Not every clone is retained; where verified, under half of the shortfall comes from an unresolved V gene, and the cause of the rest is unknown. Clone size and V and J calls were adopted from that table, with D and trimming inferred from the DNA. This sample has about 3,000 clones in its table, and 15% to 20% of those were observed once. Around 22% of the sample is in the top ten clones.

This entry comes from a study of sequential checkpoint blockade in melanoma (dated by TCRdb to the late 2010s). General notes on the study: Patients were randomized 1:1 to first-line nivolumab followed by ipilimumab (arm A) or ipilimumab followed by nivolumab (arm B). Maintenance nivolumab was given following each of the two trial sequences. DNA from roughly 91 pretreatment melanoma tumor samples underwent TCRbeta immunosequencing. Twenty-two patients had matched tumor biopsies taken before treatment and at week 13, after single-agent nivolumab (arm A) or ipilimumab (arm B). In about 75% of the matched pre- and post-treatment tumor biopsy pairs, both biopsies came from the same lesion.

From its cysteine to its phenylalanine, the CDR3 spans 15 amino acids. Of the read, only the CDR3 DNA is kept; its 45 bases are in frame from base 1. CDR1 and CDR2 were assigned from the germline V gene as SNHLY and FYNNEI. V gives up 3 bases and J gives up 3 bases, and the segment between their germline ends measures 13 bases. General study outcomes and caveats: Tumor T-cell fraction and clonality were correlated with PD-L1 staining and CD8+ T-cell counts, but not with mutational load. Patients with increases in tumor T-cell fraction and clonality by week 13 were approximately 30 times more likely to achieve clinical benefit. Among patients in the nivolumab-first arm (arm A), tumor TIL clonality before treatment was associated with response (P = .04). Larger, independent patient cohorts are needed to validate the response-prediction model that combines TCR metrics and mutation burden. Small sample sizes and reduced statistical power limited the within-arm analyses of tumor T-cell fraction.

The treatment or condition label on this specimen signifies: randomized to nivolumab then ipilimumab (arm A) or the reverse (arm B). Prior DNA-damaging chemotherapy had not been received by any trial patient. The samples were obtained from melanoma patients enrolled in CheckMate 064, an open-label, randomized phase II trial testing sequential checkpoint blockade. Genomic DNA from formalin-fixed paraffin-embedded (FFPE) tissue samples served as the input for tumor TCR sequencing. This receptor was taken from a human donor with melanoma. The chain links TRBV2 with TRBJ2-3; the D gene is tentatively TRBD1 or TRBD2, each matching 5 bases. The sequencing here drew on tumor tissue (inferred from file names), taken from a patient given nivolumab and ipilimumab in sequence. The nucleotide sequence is TGTGCCAGCAGTGATCCCGGGACGAGGACAGATACGCAGTATTTT. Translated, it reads CASSDPGTRTDTQYF.